This TCR beta chain was sequenced during a study of blood T cells in healthy people across ages. Per sample, no less than 5 micrograms of total RNA were extracted. Combining a sample-barcoded 5' primer with a J-beta primer mix, a second PCR ran for 7 to 11 cycles. Every cDNA molecule carried a tag from a template-switch adaptor bearing 12 random nucleotides. Researchers report that each sample yielded at least 2.5 million CDR3-containing paired-end reads. Using its own MiXCR run on the 5' RACE reads, TCRdb lists one record per CDR3 protein. Altogether 800,000 to 950,000 distinct CDR3 sequences are present, under 50% being singletons, with the ten largest covering 13%. Trimming took off 3 bases at V and 5 bases at J, with 14 bases between the two ends. CDR3 length: 14 amino acids.

The chain carries TRBV12-3 or TRBV12-4 and TRBJ2-7, with D possibly matching TRBD1 (6 bases). The sequence derives from a man aged 30-40 years in good health. The sample comprised blood. CDR3: CASSFPTGAHEQYF. The CDR3 bases are TGTGCCAGCAGTTTTCCGACAGGAGCCCACGAGCAGTACTTC.